This paragraph covers one T cell receptor (beta chain) sequence. Its specificity is unknown. The source of the sample is a study of response to subunit inactivated influenza vaccine. TCRdb reprocessed the RT-PCR reads with MiXCR, giving one entry per CDR3 protein. The sample has 700,000 to 800,000 distinct CDR3 sequences, 18% seen once. General study points: Each seasonal influenza vaccination, the authors suggested, recruits few new T cells.

Sample: PBMCs from blood, taken 5 days after vaccination. This TCR was sampled from a man between 50 and 59 years old who received an inactivated influenza vaccine.

CDR3 sequence (DNA): TGTGCCACCAGCAGACCGTCCTACGAGCAGTACTTC. It is translated as CATSRPSYEQYF. This sequence joins TRBV15 and TRBJ2-7; unclear D gene. CDR3 length: 12 amino acids. CDR1 is LNHNV, CDR2 YYDKDF, per germline (reference sequence). V lost 2 bases, J lost 1 base, and 3 bases lay in between.